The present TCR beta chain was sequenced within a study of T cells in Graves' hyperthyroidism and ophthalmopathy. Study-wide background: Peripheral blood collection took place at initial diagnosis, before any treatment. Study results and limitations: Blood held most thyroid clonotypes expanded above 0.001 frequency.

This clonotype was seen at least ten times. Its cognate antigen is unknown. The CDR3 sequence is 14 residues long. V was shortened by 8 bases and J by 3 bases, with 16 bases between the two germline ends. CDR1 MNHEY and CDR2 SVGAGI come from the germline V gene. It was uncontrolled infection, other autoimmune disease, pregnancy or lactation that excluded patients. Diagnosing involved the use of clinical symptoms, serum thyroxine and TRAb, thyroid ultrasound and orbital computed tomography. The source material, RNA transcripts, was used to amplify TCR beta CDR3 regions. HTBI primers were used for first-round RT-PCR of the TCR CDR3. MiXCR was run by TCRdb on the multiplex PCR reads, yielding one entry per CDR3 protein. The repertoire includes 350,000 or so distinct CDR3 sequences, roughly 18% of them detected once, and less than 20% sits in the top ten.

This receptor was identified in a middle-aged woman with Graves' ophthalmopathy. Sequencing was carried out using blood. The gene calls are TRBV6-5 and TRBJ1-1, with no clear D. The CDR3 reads CASRGLERDTEAFF. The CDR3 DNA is TGTGCCAGCCGAGGTCTCGAACGCGACACTGAAGCTTTCTTT.